These 2 T cell receptor beta chains were sequenced from one sample in a study of T cell repertoires in cytomegalovirus infection. MiXCR, run by TCRdb on the reads, gives a single entry per CDR3 protein. The sample lists approximately 500,000 distinct CDR3 sequences, approximately 15% occurring once. The sample comprised CD8+ T cells from PBMCs. The receptors derive from a human donor in good health (CMV status not recorded). Some clones in this sample may be carry-over from other donors' samples.

This clonotype was detected many times. V and J are TRBV6-1 and TRBJ1-5; no reliable D call. Germline V lookup: CDR1 MNHNS, CDR2 SASEGT. The CDR3 has 16 amino acids. V lost 2 bases, J lost 1 base, and 12 bases lay in between. The CDR3 protein is CASSERVGKSNQPQHF. Written as DNA, the CDR3 is TGTGCCAGCAGTGAAAGGGTCGGAAAGAGCAATCAGCCCCAGCATTTT.

The chain has TRBV19 and TRBJ2-7; D not resolved. The length of the CDR3 is 13 residues. Trimming cost V 2 bases and J 0 bases, with 5 bases left between them. CDR1 is LNHDA, CDR2 SQIVND, per germline (reference sequence). This CDR3 reads CASSITVSYEQYF. In DNA form, the CDR3 reads TGTGCCAGTAGTATAACCGTCTCCTACGAGCAGTACTTC.